The rows below give T cell receptor beta chains drawn from one sample of a study of CD8 T cells in ankylosing spondylitis. TCRdb re-called the 5' RACE reads with MiXCR, one entry per CDR3 protein. Counted here are 450,000 or so distinct CDR3 sequences, more than 25% occurring once; the ten biggest clones make up 0.89%. Material for sequencing was blood, either unsorted or a sorted T cell fraction (not recorded which). The receptors were gathered from a male donor with ankylosing spondylitis. The CDR3 runs from the conserved cysteine through the conserved F or W. D genes are given only for firm matches. Some rows mark clone size as missing; the rest say once, few, many or name a class of expanded clone.

d_call j_call v_call clone_size cdr3_aa cdr3_nt
TRBD2 TRBJ2-3 TRBV11-2 few CASSLVASGTDTQYF TGCGCCAGCAGCTTGGTGGCTAGCGGGACCGATACGCAGTATTTT
TRBD1 TRBJ2-5 TRBV12-3/TRBV12-4 few CASSSHRGAETQYF TGTGCCAGCAGTTCTCACAGGGGTGCGGAGACCCAGTACTTC
- TRBJ2-1 TRBV11-2 - CASSSQVYNEQFF TGTGCCAGCAGCTCACAGGTTTACAATGAGCAGTTCTTC
TRBD2 TRBJ2-1 TRBV7-9 - CASSIFLAGVDEQFF TGTGCCAGCAGCATCTTCCTAGCGGGAGTGGATGAGCAGTTCTTC
- TRBJ2-5 TRBV24-1 few CATSDSAETQYF TGTGCCACCAGTGATTCCGCGGAGACCCAGTACTTC
- TRBJ2-1 TRBV20-1 few CSARLGNSYNEQFF TGCAGTGCTAGGTTGGGGAACTCCTACAATGAGCAGTTCTTC
- TRBJ2-3 TRBV7-9 few CASSLSYGTDTQYF TGTGCCAGCAGCCTAAGTTACGGTACAGATACGCAGTATTTT
- TRBJ1-5 TRBV6-1 few CASSELSNQPQHF TGTGCCAGCAGTGAACTTTCGAATCAGCCCCAGCATTTT
TRBD1 TRBJ1-3 TRBV6-1 - CASMETGVNSGNTIYF TGTGCCAGCATGGAAACAGGGGTCAACTCTGGAAACACCATATATTTT
- TRBJ1-1 TRBV20-1 many CSARDRVTEAFF TGCAGTGCTAGAGACAGGGTCACTGAAGCTTTCTTT
- TRBJ2-3 TRBV14 - CASSELDTDTQYF TGTGCCAGCAGCGAACTAGACACAGATACGCAGTATTTT
- TRBJ2-5 TRBV10-3 - CAISDGLAGETQYF TGTGCCATCAGTGATGGGCTGGCGGGAGAGACCCAGTACTTC
- TRBJ2-3 TRBV3-1 few CASSQGGAPDTQYF TGTGCCAGCAGCCAAGGCGGGGCCCCAGATACGCAGTATTTT
- TRBJ1-1 TRBV29-1 - CSAIGLGYEAFF TGCAGCGCCATTGGCCTGGGGTATGAGGCTTTCTTT
TRBD2 TRBJ2-1 TRBV7-2 - CASSFVAGVTYNEQFF TGTGCCAGCAGCTTTGTAGCGGGAGTTACCTACAATGAGCAGTTCTTC
TRBD1 TRBJ2-1 TRBV5-1 - CASSQTGDTYNEQFF TGCGCCAGCAGCCAGACAGGGGATACCTACAATGAGCAGTTCTTC
TRBD1 TRBJ2-1 TRBV24-1 few CATSDAGQGFTNEQFF TGTGCCACCAGTGATGCGGGACAGGGATTTACTAATGAGCAGTTCTTC
TRBD2 TRBJ2-3 TRBV12-3/TRBV12-4 many CASRLAGGGTDTQYF TGTGCCAGCAGACTAGCGGGAGGGGGCACAGATACGCAGTATTTT
- TRBJ1-2 TRBV4-2 few CASSQDSGVGGYTF TGTGCCAGCAGCCAAGATTCCGGGGTCGGTGGCTACACCTTC
TRBD1 TRBJ2-1 TRBV18 - CASSPRTGGGISYNEQFF TGTGCCAGCTCACCCCGTACAGGGGGTGGGATATCCTACAATGAGCAGTTCTTC
- TRBJ2-7 TRBV14 - CASSPLSGGHSYEQYF TGTGCCAGCAGCCCTCTATCCGGGGGACACTCCTACGAGCAGTACTTC
- TRBJ1-4 TRBV3-1 few CASSQDRAGAWNEKLFF TGTGCCAGCAGCCAAGATAGGGCGGGAGCCTGGAATGAAAAACTGTTTTTT
TRBD1 TRBJ1-1 TRBV12-3/TRBV12-4 few CASSLGGDRVAPEAFF TGTGCCAGCAGTTTGGGGGGCGACAGGGTTGCCCCTGAAGCTTTCTTT
TRBD2 TRBJ2-7 TRBV27 few CASSRSGLAGESEQYF TGTGCCAGCAGTCGCTCGGGACTAGCGGGAGAAAGCGAGCAGTACTTC
TRBD2 TRBJ2-3 TRBV4-1 few CASSLDLWVAGETDTQYF TGCGCCAGCAGCCTGGATCTGTGGGTAGCGGGAGAGACAGATACGCAGTATTTT
- TRBJ2-1 TRBV5-1 few CASSLPSTGEQFF TGCGCCAGCAGCTTGCCGAGTACAGGGGAGCAGTTCTTC
- TRBJ1-1 TRBV6-1 - CASSEGQLFEAFF TGTGCCAGCAGTGAAGGACAGCTGTTTGAAGCTTTCTTT
- TRBJ2-3 TRBV7-9 few CASILSGTDTQYF TGTGCCAGCATTCTGAGCGGCACAGATACGCAGTATTTT
TRBD2 TRBJ2-1 TRBV2 - CASSLLAGGFNEQFF TGTGCCAGCAGTTTACTAGCGGGAGGGTTTAATGAGCAGTTCTTC
- TRBJ1-3 TRBV7-2 few CASSFGSVSGNTIYF TGTGCCAGCAGCTTTGGGTCCGTCTCTGGAAACACCATATATTTT
TRBD1 TRBJ2-7 TRBV7-6 - CASSLDRPYEQYF TGTGCCAGCAGCTTGGACAGGCCCTACGAGCAGTACTTC
- TRBJ2-3 TRBV20-1 - CSANRLGYTDTQYF TGCAGTGCAAACCGACTGGGATACACAGATACGCAGTATTTT
- TRBJ2-1 TRBV20-1 - CSASDNGQFF TGCAGTGCTAGTGACAACGGGCAGTTCTTC
- TRBJ2-1 TRBV11-2 - CASSLDGRAANEQFF TGTGCCAGCAGCTTAGACGGCAGGGCCGCAAATGAGCAGTTCTTC
- TRBJ2-1 TRBV12-3/TRBV12-4 many CASSPTSLSYNEQFF TGTGCCAGCAGTCCTACTAGCCTATCCTACAATGAGCAGTTCTTC
- TRBJ2-1 TRBV4-2 few CASSQDKATQLYNEQFF TGTGCCAGCAGCCAAGATAAAGCGACCCAACTCTACAATGAGCAGTTCTTC
- TRBJ2-7 TRBV20-1 - CSAYRIAATSYEQYF TGCAGTGCATACCGAATAGCGGCTACCTCCTACGAGCAGTACTTC
- TRBJ2-2 TRBV27 - CASSSSPMTFPPGELFF TGTGCCAGCAGTTCCTCGCCCATGACCTTTCCACCCGGGGAGCTGTTTTTT
- TRBJ2-1 TRBV4-2 - CASSQRMAGSSYNEQFF TGTGCCAGCAGCCAACGTATGGCGGGAAGCTCCTACAATGAGCAGTTCTTC
TRBD1 TRBJ2-1 TRBV11-3 - CASSNLGTGFLEQFF TGTGCCAGCAGCAATCTTGGGACAGGATTTCTTGAGCAGTTCTTC
- TRBJ1-5 TRBV5-1 - CASSLTGSPQHF TGCGCCAGCAGCCTTACGGGCTCTCCCCAGCATTTT
- TRBJ2-1 TRBV5-1 few CASSDSQFSYNEQFF TGCGCCAGCAGCGACTCACAGTTCTCCTACAATGAGCAGTTCTTC
- TRBJ2-2 TRBV4-1 few CASSRKMPVDTGELFF TGCGCCAGCAGCCGCAAGATGCCCGTAGACACCGGGGAGCTGTTTTTT
- TRBJ1-2 TRBV20-1 few CSATSGRLGYTF TGCAGTGCCACCTCGGGGCGGCTCGGCTACACCTTC
- TRBJ2-1 TRBV5-1 - CASSILTDYNEQFF TGCGCCAGCAGCATACTTACAGATTACAATGAGCAGTTCTTC
TRBD2 TRBJ2-1 TRBV24-1 - CATSDSGTSIDNEQFF TGTGCCACCAGTGACTCCGGGACTAGCATCGACAATGAGCAGTTCTTC
TRBD2 TRBJ2-3 TRBV29-1 - CSVAISGGGDTQYF TGCAGCGTTGCGATTAGCGGGGGAGGAGATACGCAGTATTTT
- TRBJ2-1 TRBV4-2 few CASSQGVRGEQFF TGTGCCAGCAGCCAAGGGGTTCGGGGTGAGCAGTTCTTC
- TRBJ1-2 TRBV7-8 few CASSLLAFEGYTF TGTGCCAGCAGCCTGTTAGCGTTCGAGGGCTACACCTTC
TRBD1 TRBJ1-4 TRBV12-3/TRBV12-4 - CASSLRGAGGSGLFF TGTGCCAGCAGTTTGAGGGGGGCAGGGGGAAGTGGACTGTTTTTT
- TRBJ2-1 TRBV2 few CASRPDYNEQFF TGTGCCAGCAGACCCGACTACAATGAGCAGTTCTTC